This T cell receptor beta chain emerged from a study of blood T cell dynamics during melanoma immunotherapy. The CDR3 extends over 12 amino acids. Germline V gene sequence: CDR1 GTSNPN, CDR2 SVGIG (reference sequence). The V gene lost 3 bases and the J gene lost 4 bases, with 9 bases spanning the gap. The time point here: pre-treatment baseline. Repertoires were generated with immunoSEQ multiplex PCR, while TCRdb's copy carries only in-frame clones and drops some. The table shows over 8,500 clones, with 70% to 90% occurring only once. This TCR derives from a human donor with melanoma. Material: blood, obtained from a patient treated with checkpoint blockade. The chain links TRBV30 to TRBJ1-1, with D unresolved. The CDR3 region is CAWSRAGTEAFF. The CDR3 bases are TGTGCCTGGAGCCGGGCGGGCACTGAAGCTTTCTTT.